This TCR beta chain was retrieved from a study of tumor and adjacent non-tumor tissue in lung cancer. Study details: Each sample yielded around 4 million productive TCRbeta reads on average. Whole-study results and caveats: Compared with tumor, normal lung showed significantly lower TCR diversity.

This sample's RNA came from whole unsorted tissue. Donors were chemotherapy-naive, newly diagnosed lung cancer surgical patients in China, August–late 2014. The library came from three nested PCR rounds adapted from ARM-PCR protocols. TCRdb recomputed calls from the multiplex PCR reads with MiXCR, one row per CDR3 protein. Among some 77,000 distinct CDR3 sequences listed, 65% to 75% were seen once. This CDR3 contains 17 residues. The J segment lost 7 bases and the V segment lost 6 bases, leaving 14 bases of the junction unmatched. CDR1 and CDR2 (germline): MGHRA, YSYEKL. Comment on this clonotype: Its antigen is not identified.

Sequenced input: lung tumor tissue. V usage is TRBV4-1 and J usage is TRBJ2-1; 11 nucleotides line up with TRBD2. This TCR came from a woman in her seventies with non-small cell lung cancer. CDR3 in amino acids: CASSHTGLAGHQNEQFF. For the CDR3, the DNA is TGCGCCAGCAGTCATACAGGACTAGCGGGCCACCAAAATGAGCAGTTCTTC.